Listed below are T cell receptor beta chains from one sample, sequenced in a study of blood T cell repertoires in COVID-19. Only in-frame clones appear in the TCRdb table, and some are missing; sequencing was by immunoSEQ multiplex PCR. The sample yields 70,000 to 100,000 clones, about two thirds seen once. Sequencing used peripheral blood. These TCRs come from a woman aged 55-75 years in a cohort sampled during active or convalescent COVID-19. Each CDR3 is given with its conserved first and last residue. The order of the fields is D gene, clone size, J gene, V gene, CDR3 DNA, CDR3 protein. A D gene is named only where the DNA matches it firmly. For some rows the clone size is stated as once, few or many, or as a class when expanded; others skip it.

d_call: TRBD2
clone_size: NA
j_call: TRBJ2-1
v_call: TRBV7-9
cdr3_nt: TGTGCCAGCAGCTTAGGACTAGCGGGGGACAATGAGCAGTTCTTC
cdr3_aa: CASSLGLAGDNEQFF

d_call: NA
clone_size: NA
j_call: TRBJ2-3
v_call: TRBV6-2/TRBV6-3
cdr3_nt: TGTGCCAGCAGCCACTCCTCGGTGGCAGATACGCAGTATTTT
cdr3_aa: CASSHSSVADTQYF

d_call: NA
clone_size: NA
j_call: TRBJ2-3
v_call: TRBV7-2
cdr3_nt: TGTGCCAGCAGGCAACTAGGGGGACCCACTGATACGCAGTATTTT
cdr3_aa: CASRQLGGPTDTQYF

d_call: NA
clone_size: once
j_call: TRBJ1-3
v_call: TRBV3-1/TRBV3-2
cdr3_nt: TGTGCCAGCAGCCAAGAATCCTCGGGTGGAAACACCATATATTTT
cdr3_aa: CASSQESSGGNTIYF

d_call: TRBD1
clone_size: NA
j_call: TRBJ1-5
v_call: TRBV10-3
cdr3_nt: TGTGCCATCAGTAATAAGGACAGGGAGTCAAATCAGCCCCAGCATTTT
cdr3_aa: CAISNKDRESNQPQHF

d_call: NA
clone_size: once
j_call: TRBJ2-7
v_call: TRBV27
cdr3_nt: TGTGCCAGCAGTTTATCTGTCGGGGGGCATACCTACGAGCAGTACTTC
cdr3_aa: CASSLSVGGHTYEQYF

d_call: TRBD1
clone_size: NA
j_call: TRBJ1-6
v_call: TRBV7-9
cdr3_nt: TGTGCCAGCAGCGGGCACCGGGACAGGCCCTGGGACGTCCCCCTCCACTTT
cdr3_aa: CASSGHRDRPWDVPLHF

d_call: TRBD1
clone_size: NA
j_call: TRBJ2-5
v_call: TRBV15
cdr3_nt: TGTGCCACCAGCAGTGGATACAGGGGAGAGACCCAGTACTTC
cdr3_aa: CATSSGYRGETQYF

d_call: NA
clone_size: NA
j_call: TRBJ1-1
v_call: TRBV7-2
cdr3_nt: TGTGCCAGCAGCTCCCAACAAGGGGTGGGCACTGAAGCTTTCTTT
cdr3_aa: CASSSQQGVGTEAFF

d_call: NA
clone_size: NA
j_call: TRBJ2-5
v_call: TRBV20-1
cdr3_nt: TGCAGTGCTAGTGAGCGGATGGGGCGAGAGACCCAGTACTTC
cdr3_aa: CSASERMGRETQYF

d_call: TRBD1
clone_size: NA
j_call: TRBJ1-6
v_call: TRBV7-9
cdr3_nt: TGTGCCAGCAGAGAAACGACAGGGGGCAGTTCACCCCTCCACTTT
cdr3_aa: CASRETTGGSSPLHF

d_call: TRBD1
clone_size: NA
j_call: TRBJ1-1
v_call: TRBV5-1
cdr3_nt: TGCGCCAGCAGCTTCACCGGGACAGGGGTCACTGAAGCTTTCTTT
cdr3_aa: CASSFTGTGVTEAFF

d_call: NA
clone_size: NA
j_call: TRBJ2-5
v_call: TRBV19
cdr3_nt: TGTGCCAGTAGGAGGGGACAACAAGAGACCCAGTACTTC
cdr3_aa: CASRRGQQETQYF

d_call: NA
clone_size: NA
j_call: TRBJ1-5
v_call: TRBV3-1/TRBV3-2
cdr3_nt: TGTGCCAGCAGCCAGGCAGGGATTCGGAATCAGCCCCAGCATTTT
cdr3_aa: CASSQAGIRNQPQHF

d_call: NA
clone_size: NA
j_call: TRBJ2-5
v_call: TRBV6-6
cdr3_nt: TGTGCCAGCAGTTACTCGGGCAGCCAAGAGACCCAGTACTTC
cdr3_aa: CASSYSGSQETQYF

d_call: NA
clone_size: NA
j_call: TRBJ2-5
v_call: TRBV3-1/TRBV3-2
cdr3_nt: TGTGCCAGCAGCCAATACGTGGGGGGTAGGGAGACCCAGTACTTC
cdr3_aa: CASSQYVGGRETQYF

d_call: NA
clone_size: NA
j_call: TRBJ2-2
v_call: TRBV5-1
cdr3_nt: TGCGCCAGCAGCTTGGACGGGAACACCGGGGAGCTGTTTTTT
cdr3_aa: CASSLDGNTGELFF

d_call: NA
clone_size: once
j_call: TRBJ1-4
v_call: TRBV19
cdr3_nt: TGTGCCAGTAGCCGGAATTTAGGGGGGGGCGCCAATGAAAAACTGTTTTTT
cdr3_aa: CASSRNLGGGANEKLFF

d_call: TRBD1
clone_size: NA
j_call: TRBJ2-1
v_call: TRBV7-3
cdr3_nt: TGTGCCAGCAGCCCATCCGCCGGGACAGGGGGCAATGAGCAGTTCTTC
cdr3_aa: CASSPSAGTGGNEQFF

d_call: NA
clone_size: once
j_call: TRBJ2-7
v_call: TRBV5-1
cdr3_nt: TGCGCCAGCAGCGCAGGACATCTCTACGAGCAGTACTTC
cdr3_aa: CASSAGHLYEQYF

d_call: TRBD1
clone_size: NA
j_call: TRBJ1-1
v_call: TRBV3-1/TRBV3-2
cdr3_nt: TGTGCCAGCAGAGCCGGGACAGGGAACACTGAAGCTTTCTTT
cdr3_aa: CASRAGTGNTEAFF

d_call: NA
clone_size: NA
j_call: TRBJ1-5
v_call: TRBV19
cdr3_nt: TGTGCCAGTAGGAGGGCAACGATAAGAGGTTTTCATCAGCCCCAGCATTTT
cdr3_aa: CASRRATIRGFHQPQHF

d_call: TRBD1
clone_size: NA
j_call: TRBJ1-2
v_call: TRBV9
cdr3_nt: TGTGCCAGCAGCCGAACAGGGGGAGGCTACACCTTC
cdr3_aa: CASSRTGGGYTF

d_call: TRBD1
clone_size: once
j_call: TRBJ1-2
v_call: TRBV18
cdr3_nt: TGTGCCAGCTCACCACCGTCCAGGGGGCTTTATGGCTACACCTTC
cdr3_aa: CASSPPSRGLYGYTF

d_call: TRBD1
clone_size: NA
j_call: TRBJ2-7
v_call: TRBV6-5
cdr3_nt: TGTGCCAGCAGTAGAGAACACAGGGGATCCTACGAGCAGTACTTC
cdr3_aa: CASSREHRGSYEQYF

d_call: TRBD1
clone_size: NA
j_call: TRBJ1-2
v_call: TRBV24-1
cdr3_nt: TGTGCCACCAGTGATGAGACAGGGGGCAACTATGGCTACACCTTC
cdr3_aa: CATSDETGGNYGYTF

d_call: NA
clone_size: NA
j_call: TRBJ1-4
v_call: TRBV7-9
cdr3_nt: TGTGCCAGCAGCTCTAGGACGCAGGGTGCGTCTAATGAAAAACTGTTTTTT
cdr3_aa: CASSSRTQGASNEKLFF